The clone carrying this TCR beta chain is a singleton in its sample. Sequenced by immunoSEQ multiplex PCR; TCRdb stores in-frame clones only, minus some. The sample includes around 300,000 clones, roughly 89% seen only once; the top ten take around 9%. Germline V gene sequence: CDR1 MDHEN, CDR2 SYDVKM. This CDR3 region has 14 residues. The V gene lost 4 bases and the J gene lost 0 bases, with 9 bases spanning the gap. The sample originates from a study of blood T cell repertoires in COVID-19. Study at large: Sample material is recorded as cDNA or gDNA derived from T cells, B-cell-depleted T cells, or PBMCs.

The J gene is TRBJ2-5, the V gene TRBV28, with D perhaps TRBD2 (6 bases). The receptor's source is a woman younger than 45 who had recovered from COVID-19. Sequencing was performed on PBMCs or T cells enriched from blood (not recorded which). The CDR3 sequence is CASSWGLNQETQYF. In nucleotides, the CDR3 is TGTGCCAGCAGTTGGGGACTGAACCAAGAGACCCAGTACTTC.